These 3 T cell receptor beta chains came from one sample sequenced in a study of regulatory and conventional T cells in RAG deficiency. Using immunoSEQ multiplex PCR, the repertoire was profiled, and TCRdb retains in-frame clones only, with some absent. The table lists tens of thousands of clones, 90% of them singletons. This sample was also put to use in a study of regulatory T cells. That work contributes: The PCR used 52 TRBV and 13 TRBJ primers.

Sequencing used CD8+ T cells sorted from blood. The receptors were sampled from a human donor in good health.

This chain links TRBV14 with TRBJ2-7, with a possible D match to TRBD1 (6 bases). The CDR3 has 15 amino acids. CDR1 is SGHDN and CDR2 is FVKESK in the germline V gene. Between the trimmed V and J ends, which lost 1 base and 5 bases, there was a span of 15 bases. DNA for the CDR3: TGTGCCAGCAGCCAAGTACTGGGGGCGCCCAACGAGCAGTACTTC. This sequence encodes CASSQVLGAPNEQYF.

The gene calls are TRBV13 and TRBJ2-4; the D call may be TRBD1 or TRBD2 (5 bases each). Germline assignment: CDR1 PRHDT and CDR2 FYEKMQ (reference sequence). The CDR3 contains 17 residues. V lost 0 bases, J lost 2 bases, and 14 bases lay in between. The CDR3 DNA follows: TGTGCCAGCAGCTTAGGCGGGGCCGAGGGGACCAAAAACATTCAGTACTTC. It specifies CASSLGGAEGTKNIQYF.

This clone has just one count. The chain combines TRBV7-9 with TRBJ2-3, with 8 bases that match TRBD2. The germline V gene encodes CDR1 SEHNR and CDR2 FQNEAQ (reference sequence). The V and J ends lost 5 bases and 0 bases, in that order; junction bases with no gene match: 4. The CDR3 spans 15 residues. CDR3 residues: CASSGSGISTDTQYF. The CDR3 nucleotides are TGTGCCAGCAGCGGTAGCGGGATTAGCACAGATACGCAGTATTTT.